This T cell receptor beta chain was recovered during a study of memory CD4+ T cells and cytomegalovirus serostatus. Germline lookup yields CDR1 SGHAT and CDR2 FQNNGV. Between the trimmed V and J ends, which lost 4 bases and 11 bases, there was a span of 8 bases. This CDR3 is 11 amino acids long. TCRdb's copy holds only in-frame clones and misses some; the assay was immunoSEQ multiplex PCR. Of over 60,000 clones detected, 82% appear once; the ten largest clones hold roughly 0.88%. Single viable CD3+CD4+CD8-CD45RO+ cells were sorted as the memory CD4+ T cells. CD4+ T cells were isolated by positive magnetic selection.

The J gene is TRBJ1-4, the V gene TRBV11-2; tentative D call: TRBD1 (5 bases). Sequencing input: memory CD4+ T cells from blood. This clonotype originated in an adult in good health and CMV-seronegative. Written as DNA, the CDR3 is TGTGCCAGCAGCTGGGGCGGTAAACTGTTTTTT. Protein product: CASSWGGKLFF.